The 9 T cell receptor beta chains in this list originate from one sample, sequenced in a study of patients and donors after allogeneic stem cell transplantation. TCRdb passed the RT-PCR reads through MiXCR, listing each CDR3 protein once. The table records over 200,000 distinct CDR3 sequences, around 41% of them present only once. The sequenced sample consisted of blood, either unsorted or a sorted T cell fraction (not recorded which). These TCRs come from a human donor who was either an allogeneic HSCT recipient or a stem cell or donor lymphocyte infusion donor (not recorded which). It is not recorded whose cells these are; they may come from a transplant donor.

Relative to its sample, this clonotype is medium-sized. The rearrangement joins TRBV7-9 to TRBJ1-6; 7 bases are shared with TRBD1. V was clipped by 4 bases and J by 10 bases; unmatched bases: 10. The germline V gene encodes CDR1 SEHNR and CDR2 FQNEAQ (reference sequence). The CDR3 spans 15 residues. In nucleotides, the CDR3 is TGTGCCAGCAGCTCACTAGGACAGGCAAACTCACCCCTCCACTTT. This translates into CASSSLGQANSPLHF.

This chain links TRBV28 with TRBJ1-3; possibly TRBD1 for D (6 bases). The germline V gene has CDR1 MDHEN and CDR2 SYDVKM. CDR3 size: 16 residues. Trimming pared 3 bases from V and 4 bases from J, leaving 16 bases between. The CDR3 sequence: CASSFHRVVGGNTIYF. Here the CDR3 DNA reads TGTGCCAGCAGTTTCCACAGGGTCGTGGGAGGAAACACCATATATTTT.

V usage is TRBV27 and J usage is TRBJ2-7, with D possibly matching TRBD1 (6 bases). CDR1 and CDR2 from the germline V gene are MNHEY and SMNVEV (reference sequence). Trimming took 6 bases from V and 6 from J, leaving 15 bases between them. The CDR3 covers 13 residues. CDR3 sequence (DNA): TGTGCCAGCAGCATACAGGGAGCAGGCGAGCAGTACTTC. This gives the protein CASSIQGAGEQYF.

The V gene is TRBV18, the J gene TRBJ1-5, with a weak D call TRBD1 (6 bases). The CDR3 is made up of 15 amino acids. Germline V lookup: CDR1 KGHSH, CDR2 LQKENI. V was cut by 5 bases and J by 6 bases, with 17 bases left in between. The CDR3 reads CASSETGFSGQPQHF. For the CDR3, the DNA is TGTGCCAGCTCAGAAACAGGGTTTTCGGGTCAGCCCCAGCATTTT. The full variable domain, completed using reference TRBV18 and TRBJ1-5, is NAGVMQNPRHLVRRRGQEARLRCSPMKGHSHVYWYRQLPEEGLKFMVYLQKENIIDESGMPKERFSAEFPKEGPSILRIQQVVRGDSAAYFCASSETGFSGQPQHFGDGTRLSIL.

V is TRBV6-5 and J is TRBJ2-3; D is possibly TRBD1 (5 bases). The length of the CDR3 is 14 residues. Germline values: CDR1 MNHEY, CDR2 SVGAGI. V lost 5 bases to trimming and J lost 1 base, with 10 bases between them. The CDR3 DNA is TGTGCCAGCAGTCCTGGGGCTCGCACAGATACGCAGTATTTT. Translation gives CASSPGARTDTQYF.

The V gene is TRBV29-1, the J gene TRBJ2-6; 7 bases agree with TRBD1. The germline V gene has CDR1 SQVTM and CDR2 ANQGSEA. Trimming at V came to 6 bases and at J to 0 bases, leaving 11 bases not matched to a gene. The CDR3 runs 17 residues. The CDR3 coding sequence is TGCAGCGTCCTCTGGGGGACAGATAACTCTGGGGCCAACGTCCTGACTTTC. Amino acid sequence: CSVLWGTDNSGANVLTF.

The chain links TRBV29-1 to TRBJ1-1; no reliable D call. From germline, CDR1 is SQVTM and CDR2 ANQGSEA. Trimming stripped 5 bases from V and 6 bases from J, with 16 bases between. CDR3 size: 13 residues. Here the CDR3 reads CSVLGGVSSEAFF. CDR3 bases: TGCAGCGTTCTAGGTGGGGTTTCATCTGAAGCTTTCTTT.

The table lists this clonotype with a few counts. This chain links TRBV27 with TRBJ1-4, with 7 bases fitting TRBD1. Losses at the gene ends were 6 bases for V and 7 bases for J; bases not matched to a gene: 11. Germline CDR1 MNHEY, CDR2 SMNVEV (reference sequence). The CDR3 is 15 amino acids. For the CDR3, the DNA is TGTGCCAGCAGGGAAGGACAGGATCGGCGTGAAAAACTGTTTTTT. Protein sequence: CASREGQDRREKLFF.

The chain recombines TRBV5-1 with TRBJ1-4; D is possibly TRBD1 (5 bases). Deletions cut 4 bases from V and 7 bases from J, with 8 bases between. From germline, CDR1 is SGHRS and CDR2 YFSETQ. This CDR3 has 12 residues. CDR3 DNA sequence: TGCGCCAGCAGCCTCCAGGGTGAAAAACTGTTTTTT. Protein product: CASSLQGEKLFF.